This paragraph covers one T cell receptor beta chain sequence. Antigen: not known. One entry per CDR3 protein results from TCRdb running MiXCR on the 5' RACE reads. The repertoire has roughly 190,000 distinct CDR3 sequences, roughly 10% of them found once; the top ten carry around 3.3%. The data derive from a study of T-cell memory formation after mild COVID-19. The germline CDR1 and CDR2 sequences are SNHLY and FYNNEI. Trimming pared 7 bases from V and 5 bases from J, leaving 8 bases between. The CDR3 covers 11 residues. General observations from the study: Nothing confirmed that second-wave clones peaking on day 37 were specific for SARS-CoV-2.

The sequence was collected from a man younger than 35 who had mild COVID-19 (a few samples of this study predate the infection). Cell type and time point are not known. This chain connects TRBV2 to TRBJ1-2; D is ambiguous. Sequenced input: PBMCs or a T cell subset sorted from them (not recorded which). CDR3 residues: CASTDGYGYTF. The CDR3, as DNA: TGTGCCAGCACCGACGGGTATGGCTACACCTTC.